This T cell receptor (beta chain) was identified during a study of cytomegalovirus exposure and HLA in healthy donors. A remark on this clone: Its cognate antigen is unknown.

With 0 bases removed from V and 2 bases from J, the gap between germline ends came to 6 bases. The CDR3 covers 15 residues. Germline V gene sequence: CDR1 SGHRS, CDR2 YFSETQ. Study findings and constraints: An analysis that was carried out later associated approximately 15,000 TCR beta sequences with HLA alleles at 0.05 false discovery rate. TRBV6-2, TRBV6-3 and some other V segments were excluded as indistinguishable.

The PCR contained 60 Vbeta and 13 Jbeta primers. TCRdb's table, derived via immunoSEQ multiplex PCR, lists solely in-frame clones and lacks some. This table has 95,000 to 150,000 clones, about three quarters appearing once. This clonotype was obtained from a woman in her forties in good health and CMV-seropositive. The source material was PBMCs. This chain joins TRBV5-1 and TRBJ1-6, with unresolved D. In DNA form, the CDR3 reads TGCGCCAGCAGCTTGGAGAGAACCTATAATTCACCCCTCCACTTT. Its translation: CASSLERTYNSPLHF. Filled out from reference TRBV5-1 and TRBJ1-6, the complete variable domain reads KAGVTQTPRYLIKTRGQQVTLSCSPISGHRSVSWYQQTPGQGLQFLFEYFSETQRNKGNFPGRFSGRQFSNSRSEMNVSTLELGDSALYLCASSLERTYNSPLHFGNGTRLTVT.